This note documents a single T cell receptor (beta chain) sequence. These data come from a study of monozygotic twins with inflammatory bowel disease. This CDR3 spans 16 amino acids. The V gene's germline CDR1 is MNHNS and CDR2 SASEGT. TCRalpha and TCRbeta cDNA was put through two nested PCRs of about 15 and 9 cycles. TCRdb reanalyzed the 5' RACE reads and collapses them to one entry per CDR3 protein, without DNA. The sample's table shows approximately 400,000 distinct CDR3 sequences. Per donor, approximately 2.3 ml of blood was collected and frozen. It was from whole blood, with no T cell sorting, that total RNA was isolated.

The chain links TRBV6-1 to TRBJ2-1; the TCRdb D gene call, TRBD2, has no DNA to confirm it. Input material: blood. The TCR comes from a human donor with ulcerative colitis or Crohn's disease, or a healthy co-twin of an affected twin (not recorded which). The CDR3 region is CASSGHTSGGPNELFF.